The present T cell receptor beta chain was sequenced within a study of human T cells and chemical hapten exposure. Study information: Throughout the roughly 22-week study, diphenylcyclopropenone was applied weekly to the patients' scalps. Recorded diagnoses among the mostly female patients were alopecia areata, totalis or universalis. Study conclusions and caveats: There was a positive correlation between PT1 expanded TCR counts and patch test score.

TCRdb re-called the RACE reads with MiXCR, one entry per CDR3 protein. Among some 39,000 distinct CDR3 sequences listed, 7.5% to 8% were seen once. V gave up 6 bases and J gave up 6 bases; unmatched junction bases: 13. Germline lookup yields CDR1 MDHEN and CDR2 SYDVKM. The CDR3 is 15 residues long. Time point: pre-sensitization, week 0. Noted treatment: therapeutic diphenylcyclopropenone sensitization with weekly scalp DPC. The template was total RNA from unfractionated whole blood. This clonotype was counted many times. Its antigen remains unidentified. This sequence joins TRBV28 and TRBJ1-1; 7 bases fit TRBD1. The sequence derives from a woman aged 50 to 60 with alopecia areata. Some clones in this sample may be carry-over from other donors' samples. Source: whole blood, taken in connection with sensitization to the hapten diphenylcyclopropenone (DPC). The CDR3, as DNA: TGTGCCAGCAGCCCTAGTCTGACAGGGAGAGCTGAAGCTTTCTTT. Amino acids: CASSPSLTGRAEAFF.